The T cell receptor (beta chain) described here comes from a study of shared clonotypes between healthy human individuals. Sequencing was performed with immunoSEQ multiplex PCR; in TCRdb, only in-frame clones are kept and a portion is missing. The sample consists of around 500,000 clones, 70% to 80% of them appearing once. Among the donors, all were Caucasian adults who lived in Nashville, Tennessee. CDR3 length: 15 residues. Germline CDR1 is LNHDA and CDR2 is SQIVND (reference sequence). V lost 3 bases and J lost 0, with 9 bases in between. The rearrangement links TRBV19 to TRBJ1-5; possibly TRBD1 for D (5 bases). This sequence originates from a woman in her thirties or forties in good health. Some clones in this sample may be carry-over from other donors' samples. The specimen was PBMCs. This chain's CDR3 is CASSMGRLSNQPQHF. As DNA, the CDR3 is TGTGCCAGTAGTATGGGGCGCCTTAGCAATCAGCCCCAGCATTTT.